The 17 T cell receptor beta chains given below trace back to one sample, sequenced in a study of spatial heterogeneity in lung cancer. The study's findings and limits: Intratumoral expanded alpha and beta TCR counts were found to track tumor mutation counts.

Their target antigens are unknown. Time point of the sample: sample taken at primary tumor resection. A single record per CDR3 protein comes from TCRdb applying MiXCR to the 5' RACE reads. The top ten hold 21% of the sample, which has around 95,000 distinct CDR3 sequences, nearly 4.5% seen once. Source: lung tumor tissue, taken at surgery. The source of these receptors is a male donor with early-stage non-small cell lung cancer.

This clonotype occurred a few times. The chain carries TRBV5-1 and TRBJ2-5; 7 bases line up with TRBD1. In germline, CDR1 is SGHRS, CDR2 YFSETQ. Trimming at V came to 0 bases and at J to 5 bases, leaving 7 bases not matched to a gene. The CDR3 has 15 amino acids. For the CDR3, the DNA is TGCGCCAGCAGCTTGGGCATCGACAGGGTGGAGACCCAGTACTTC. Residues: CASSLGIDRVETQYF.

This clonotype was seen many times. This chain uses TRBV2 with TRBJ2-1, with D hard to call. The CDR3 length is 12 residues. The V gene lost 4 bases and the J gene lost 9 bases, with 10 bases spanning the gap. CDR1 and CDR2 from the germline V gene are SNHLY and FYNNEI. The DNA for the CDR3 is TGTGCCAGCAGTGTACCGTGGGGTGAGCAGTTCTTC. It specifies CASSVPWGEQFF.

This clonotype appeared many times. The rearrangement joins TRBV6-1 to TRBJ1-1, with 8 positions matching TRBD1. Looked up from germline, CDR1 is MNHNS and CDR2 is SASEGT. The V and J ends lost 6 bases and 1 base, in that order; junction bases with no gene match: 7. The length of the CDR3 is 15 residues. CDR3 sequence (DNA): TGTGCCAGCAGATGGACAGGGACCGAGAACACTGAAGCTTTCTTT. Amino acids: CASRWTGTENTEAFF.

This clonotype has a count of ten or more. The chain is built from TRBV20-1 and TRBJ1-6; possible D gene TRBD1, 5 bases. Germline V gene lookup returns CDR1 DFQATT and CDR2 SNEGSKA (reference sequence). V was shortened by 6 bases and J by 10 bases, with 19 bases between the two germline ends. This CDR3 comprises 14 residues. The CDR3 spells CSAQKEGRRSPLHF. CDR3 nucleotide sequence: TGCAGTGCACAAAAGGAGGGGCGACGATCACCCCTCCACTTT.

Ten or more counts support this clonotype. The V gene is TRBV27, the J gene TRBJ2-1, with TRBD2 identical over 8 bases. Germline-derived CDR1 and CDR2 are MNHEY and SMNVEV (reference sequence). The CDR3 consists of 17 residues. V lost 5 bases, J lost 6 bases, and 15 bases stayed unmatched. As DNA, the CDR3 is TGTGCCAGCAGTCGGAAACCGCCGGCGGGAGGCCGCAATGAGCAGTTCTTC. This sequence encodes CASSRKPPAGGRNEQFF.

This clonotype was found many times. The chain uses TRBV28 and TRBJ2-3; 11 positions agree with TRBD2. In germline, CDR1 is MDHEN, CDR2 SYDVKM. The CDR3 spans 19 residues. The V segment lost 4 bases and the J segment 0 bases; nucleotides outside the gene matches: 12. This CDR3 reads CASSSPRTSGLASTDTQYF. The DNA of the CDR3 is TGTGCCAGCAGTTCACCCAGGACTAGCGGGCTTGCTAGCACAGATACGCAGTATTTT.

This clonotype occurred a few times. The chain joins TRBV14 to TRBJ2-2, with D unclear. The CDR3 consists of 15 residues. The germline V and J ends were trimmed by 2 bases and 5 bases, with 12 bases remaining between them. Per the germline V gene, CDR1 is SGHDN and CDR2 is FVKESK. The CDR3 region has the DNA TGTGCCAGCAGCCAACAGGCAGTGGAGACCGGGGAGCTGTTTTTT. Its translation is CASSQQAVETGELFF.

This clonotype was picked up many times. This chain joins TRBV4-1 and TRBJ2-7; unclear D gene. CDR1 and CDR2 (germline): MGHRA, YSYEKL. The CDR3 has 16 amino acids. Trimming stripped 4 bases from V and 1 base from J, with 17 bases between. Here the CDR3 reads CASSPSVRAGSYEQYF. The CDR3 DNA reads as TGCGCCAGCAGCCCTTCTGTCCGTGCAGGATCCTACGAGCAGTACTTC.

The chain carries TRBV5-6 and TRBJ2-7, with 7 bases identical to TRBD1. Germline CDR1 is SGHDT and CDR2 is YYEEEE. The CDR3 is made up of 13 amino acids. Trimming at V came to 5 bases and at J to 5 bases, leaving 7 bases not matched to a gene. CDR3 bases: TGTGCCAGCAGACCAGGACAGGCCCACGAGCAGTACTTC. This sequence encodes CASRPGQAHEQYF.

J is TRBJ1-1 and V is TRBV14; perhaps TRBD1 as D (5 bases). With 7 bases removed from V and 5 bases from J, the gap between germline ends came to 17 bases. This CDR3 comprises 14 residues. The germline CDR1 and CDR2 sequences are SGHDN and FVKESK. The CDR3 sequence: CASTNRSGGTEAFF. As DNA, the CDR3 is TGTGCCAGCACCAACCGATCGGGGGGGACTGAAGCTTTCTTT.

The J gene is TRBJ1-3, the V gene TRBV27; D remains ambiguous. The CDR3 is made up of 17 amino acids. The germline V gene has CDR1 MNHEY and CDR2 SMNVEV (reference sequence). V shed 7 bases and J shed 0 bases, with 19 bases lying between them. The DNA for the CDR3 is TGTGCCAGCACCTCCTTAGACCCGGGAACCTCTGGAAACACCATATATTTT. It specifies CASTSLDPGTSGNTIYF.

This clonotype was detected many times. J is TRBJ2-1 and V is TRBV20-1, with TRBD2 identical over 7 bases. CDR3 length: 13 residues. Losses at the gene ends were 6 bases for V and 6 bases for J; bases not matched to a gene: 8. Germline V lookup: CDR1 DFQATT, CDR2 SNEGSKA (reference sequence). The CDR3 sequence: CSAPSLAVNEQFF. The CDR3 region has the DNA TGCAGTGCGCCCTCCCTAGCGGTCAATGAGCAGTTCTTC.

This clonotype was observed many times. V usage is TRBV27 and J usage is TRBJ2-5; D possibly uses TRBD1 or TRBD2 (5 bases each). CDR1 and CDR2 (germline): MNHEY, SMNVEV (reference sequence). The CDR3 consists of 14 residues. Between the trimmed V and J ends, which lost 8 bases and 4 bases, there was a span of 17 bases. The CDR3 DNA reads as TGTGCCAGCCGAATAACCCAGGGACGAGAGACCCAGTACTTC. It is translated as CASRITQGRETQYF.

The chain links TRBV4-1 to TRBJ2-2, with D hard to call. The V and J ends lost 3 bases and 6 bases respectively, with 11 bases between them. This CDR3 spans 14 amino acids. Germline V gene lookup returns CDR1 MGHRA and CDR2 YSYEKL. In DNA, the CDR3 is TGCGCCAGCAGCCAGAGAACTCCTCCCGGGGAGCTGTTTTTT. Its protein is CASSQRTPPGELFF.

This clonotype was observed at least ten times. The rearrangement uses TRBV20-1 and TRBJ2-3, with TRBD2 matching over 10 bases. The junction had 6 bases not matched to a gene; V was cut back by 7 bases and J by 5 bases. The germline gives CDR1 DFQATT, CDR2 SNEGSKA (reference sequence). There are 13 residues in the CDR3. In DNA form, the CDR3 reads TGCAGTGGGCAGGCTAGCGGGGGAGATACGCAGTATTTT. Its protein is CSGQASGGDTQYF.

This clonotype has at least ten counts. The chain recombines TRBV4-1 with TRBJ2-2, with 13 bases lining up with TRBD2. Trimming at V came to 1 base and at J to 6 bases, leaving 2 bases not matched to a gene. There are 16 residues in the CDR3. CDR1 and CDR2 (germline): MGHRA, YSYEKL. CDR3: CASSQVGLAGAGELFF. Here the CDR3 DNA reads TGCGCCAGCAGCCAAGTTGGACTAGCGGGAGCCGGGGAGCTGTTTTTT.

The sample holds a few counts of this clonotype. The chain carries TRBV2 and TRBJ2-5; TRBD2 matches at 8 bases. Germline V gene sequence: CDR1 SNHLY, CDR2 FYNNEI. This CDR3 is 14 amino acids long. After removal of 8 bases from V and 2 bases from J, the junction contained 7 bases not matched to a gene. CDR3 nucleotides: TGTGCCAGCTCTAGGGTAGCGGGACAAGAGACCCAGTACTTC. Protein product: CASSRVAGQETQYF.